The rows below give T cell receptor beta chains drawn from one sample of a study of graft-versus-host responses after intestinal transplantation. Their target antigens are unknown. Method: immunoSEQ multiplex PCR; TCRdb's copy keeps in-frame clones and lacks some. Of 80,000 to 100,000 clones in the sample, roughly 92% were seen once. The sample in question was unstimulated CD4+ T cells sorted from spleen or lymph node cells, obtained before intestinal transplant. These receptors were taken from a human donor who received an intestinal transplant. Both conserved end residues are trimmed from each CDR3.

J	V	CDR3
TRBJ1-2	TRBV5-6	ASSLPGQEARYGYT
TRBJ2-1	TRBV7-2	ASSLRQGSHNEQF
TRBJ2-6	TRBV9	ASSVGPFSGANVLT
TRBJ2-1	TRBV7-3	ASSFSGGEQF
TRBJ2-5	TRBV5-1	ASSFESGRGETQY
TRBJ2-6	TRBV27	ASSLRVGHSGANVLT
TRBJ2-3	TRBV4-1	ASSQEYTTSGLRDTQY
TRBJ2-2	TRBV10-2	ASSEGGLAGANTGELF
TRBJ1-1	TRBV10-2	ASLANTEAF
TRBJ1-6	TRBV6-5	ASSSRTGGSSPLH
TRBJ2-1	TRBV6-5	ASSVTGAPYNEQF
TRBJ1-5	TRBV6-5	ASSYSMRYSNQPQH
TRBJ2-2	TRBV6-5	ASSRDRGNTGELF
TRBJ2-6	TRBV5-1	ASSSYRGGSSSGANVLT
TRBJ2-7	TRBV2	ASHWTGTSTSYEQY
TRBJ2-3	TRBV5-6	ASSLAETGLSTDTQY
TRBJ1-2	TRBV7-9	ASTFTGANYGYT
TRBJ1-5	TRBV18	ASSPGQENQPQH
TRBJ1-2	TRBV4-1	ASSQVTDFYGYT
TRBJ1-6	TRBV2	ASSEIGTASGSPLH
TRBJ2-7	TRBV6-6	ASSYGLAGDEQY
TRBJ2-7	TRBV4-1	ATSRTSGRLAYEQY
TRBJ1-5	TRBV30	AWSVATANQPQH
TRBJ1-5	TRBV7-2	ASSLEYLSGQPQH
TRBJ1-2	TRBV4-1	ASSQVRTGGGYT
TRBJ1-2	TRBV6-5	ASSYSVGGANYGYT
TRBJ1-1	TRBV5-1	ASSTDGQGTTEAF
TRBJ2-7	TRBV6-1	ASSEGSAVYEQY
TRBJ1-2	TRBV6-6	ASSRTGSYGYT
TRBJ2-3	TRBV19	ASSMRLDGDTQY
TRBJ2-2	TRBV6-1	ASSGRRTANTGELF
TRBJ2-7	TRBV25-1	ASRGQGAYEQY
TRBJ2-7	TRBV5-1	ASSSNTVINEQY
TRBJ2-7	TRBV13	ASSSGLAGDRYEQY
TRBJ2-2	TRBV10-2	ASMLAGGGTGELF
TRBJ1-4	TRBV30	AWSVPPGLNEKLF
TRBJ1-4	TRBV15	ATSRDQGIIEKLF
TRBJ1-5	TRBV21-1	ASSKGDRGTNQPQH
TRBJ1-2	TRBV9	ASSVGQGANHGYT
TRBJ2-7	TRBV15	ATSRDPGYSTYEQY
TRBJ2-5	TRBV18	ASSLGTAETQY
TRBJ2-3	TRBV12-5	ASSRTSGVDTQY
TRBJ2-2	TRBV6-4	ASSDFEYPTGELF
TRBJ2-2	TRBV5-1	ASSSPGLAGNGELF
TRBJ2-4	TRBV18	ASSLRTELAKNIQY
TRBJ2-7	TRBV6-1	AIAPRQGVYEQY
TRBJ1-1	TRBV6-1	ASRDLHGAF
TRBJ2-2	TRBV2	ASSDERGGTGELF
TRBJ1-2	TRBV6-5	ASSYSRALGAYGYT
TRBJ1-1	TRBV5-1	ASSSREPGQGGAF
TRBJ1-5	TRBV6-6	ASSRTASNQPQH
TRBJ1-3	TRBV28	ASNSAGSGNTIY
TRBJ2-5	TRBV6-1	ASSVNRGTQETQY